The 19 T cell receptor beta chains given below trace back to one sample, sequenced in a study of OX40 agonist ivuxolimab in advanced cancers. Library method: the immunoSEQ multiplex PCR assay. The table comes from immuneACCESS by way of TCRdb, which keeps in-frame sequences with V and J called. Part of the clones is missing from these tables; in studies checked, under half for an unresolved V gene and the rest for unknown reasons. The sample yields 63,000 or so clones; 91% were counted once. The leading ten clones occupy 4% to 4.5% of the sample. The input for sequencing was CD4+ or CD8+ T cells sorted from blood, taken in a trial of the OX40 agonist ivuxolimab. These receptors came from an adult with an advanced solid tumor such as melanoma, head and neck, liver or kidney cancer.

The rearrangement uses TRBV2 and TRBJ1-5; D remains ambiguous. Germline lookup yields CDR1 SNHLY and CDR2 FYNNEI. The germline V and J ends were trimmed by 6 bases and 4 bases, with 19 bases remaining between them. The CDR3 length is 16 residues. The CDR3 DNA sequence: TGTGCCAGCAGCGCCTATAGGGAACAAGGGAATCAGCCCCAGCATTTT. It yields the protein CASSAYREQGNQPQHF.

This clone was seen only once. The V and J genes are TRBV28 and TRBJ2-7; D unclear. In germline, CDR1 is MDHEN, CDR2 SYDVKM. The CDR3 runs 14 residues. V was cut by 8 bases and J by 0 bases, with 14 bases left in between. The CDR3 DNA reads as TGTGCCAGCCGAATCCACCAGTCCTCCTACGAGCAGTACTTC. This encodes CASRIHQSSYEQYF.

This sequence joins TRBV10-3 and TRBJ2-3; 11 nucleotides agree with TRBD2. Trimming at V came to 6 bases and at J to 2 bases, leaving 13 bases not matched to a gene. The CDR3 length is 18 residues. Looked up from germline, CDR1 is ENHRY and CDR2 is SYGVKD. CDR3 loop: CAISDLAGGRGTTDTQYF. Written as DNA, the CDR3 is TGTGCCATCAGCGATCTAGCGGGAGGAAGGGGCACCACAGATACGCAGTATTTT.

V and J are TRBV9 and TRBJ2-3; D could derive from TRBD1 or TRBD2 (5 bases each). The germline V gene encodes CDR1 SGDLS and CDR2 YYNGEE. The CDR3 consists of 14 residues. Deletions cut 0 bases from V and 4 bases from J, with 9 bases between. The CDR3 protein is CASSVEGRPDTQYF. Written as DNA, the CDR3 is TGTGCCAGCAGCGTAGAGGGACGACCAGATACGCAGTATTTT.

The chain couples TRBV5-8 to TRBJ1-5; maybe TRBD1 (6 bases). The CDR3 has 16 amino acids. Germline values: CDR1 SGHTS, CDR2 YDEGEE. V gave up 4 bases and J gave up 0 bases, with 14 bases separating them. This chain's CDR3 is CASSGLDRYSNQPQHF. CDR3 coding DNA: TGTGCCAGCAGCGGCCTGGACAGATATAGCAATCAGCCCCAGCATTTT.

The chain carries TRBV19 and TRBJ1-6; D unresolved. Trimming took 6 bases from V and 3 from J, leaving 9 bases between them. Germline V gene lookup returns CDR1 LNHDA and CDR2 SQIVND (reference sequence). The CDR3 extends over 14 amino acids. Here the CDR3 reads CASRATLYNSPLHF. CDR3 DNA sequence: TGTGCCAGTAGAGCGACGCTCTATAATTCACCCCTCCACTTT.

J is TRBJ2-7 and V is TRBV10-3, with TRBD2 as a possible D gene (6 bases). Germline CDR1 and CDR2: ENHRY and SYGVKD. This CDR3 comprises 14 residues. V was clipped by 3 bases and J by 1 base, with 10 bases between them. CDR3 region: CAISESGTSYEQYF. CDR3 bases: TGTGCCATCAGTGAAAGTGGGACTTCCTACGAGCAGTACTTC.

The genes are TRBV29-1 and TRBJ1-1, with TRBD1 matching 7 bases. The CDR3 totals 14 residues. From germline, CDR1 is SQVTM and CDR2 ANQGSEA. Germline trimming cut 5 bases from V and 2 bases from J; bases unmatched to any gene: 8. The CDR3 protein is CSVCSGGANTEAFF. In DNA, the CDR3 is TGCAGCGTTTGTTCAGGGGGTGCTAACACTGAAGCTTTCTTT.

This chain uses TRBV7-3 with TRBJ1-1; 8 bases fit TRBD1. The length of the CDR3 is 13 residues. Per the germline V gene, CDR1 is SGHTA and CDR2 is FQGTGA. V shed 5 bases, J shed 8 bases, and the junction held 7 bases outside the gene matches. CDR3 sequence reads: CASSAGQGAEAFF. The CDR3 bases are TGTGCCAGCAGCGCTGGACAGGGAGCGGAAGCTTTCTTT.

This chain links TRBV27 with TRBJ1-2; TRBD1 matches at 8 bases. There are 14 residues in the CDR3. Germline CDR1 is MNHEY and CDR2 is SMNVEV (reference sequence). The trim removed 5 bases at V and 8 bases at J, leaving 10 bases unmatched. The CDR3 DNA is TGTGCCAGCAGTCGACAGGACAGGGCGGGAGGCTACACCTTC. This sequence encodes CASSRQDRAGGYTF.

The chain employs TRBV7-2 and TRBJ1-2; D remains ambiguous. Germline CDR1 reads SGHTA; CDR2 reads FQGNSA. Trimming left V 0 bases short and J 8 bases short, with 19 bases between. The CDR3 runs 16 residues. The CDR3 reads CASSLALEGLGGGYTF. The CDR3 coding sequence is TGTGCCAGCAGCTTAGCGCTAGAGGGTCTCGGTGGGGGCTACACCTTC.

The chain joins TRBV7-8 to TRBJ1-3; D remains unclear. The V end lost 3 bases, the J end lost 0 bases, and 12 bases lay between the germline ends. The germline V gene encodes CDR1 SGHVS and CDR2 FQNEAQ. This CDR3 is built from 16 residues. Here the CDR3 reads CASSLTGIGSGNTIYF. In DNA, the CDR3 is TGTGCCAGCAGCTTGACGGGAATTGGCTCTGGAAACACCATATATTTT.

The chain links TRBV15 to TRBJ2-7; unclear D gene. Trimming stripped 5 bases from V and 3 bases from J, with 11 bases between. Germline assignment: CDR1 LNHNV and CDR2 YYDKDF (reference sequence). The CDR3 contains 13 residues. DNA of the CDR3: TGTGCCACCAGCCCTAGAGCGATCTACGAGCAGTACTTC. It encodes CATSPRAIYEQYF.

The V gene is TRBV5-4, the J gene TRBJ1-1; 9 bases are a match to TRBD1. The CDR3 contains 14 residues. Per germline, CDR1 SGHNT and CDR2 YYREEE (reference sequence). The V and J ends lost 4 bases and 7 bases, in that order; junction bases with no gene match: 8. CDR3 region: CASSPGQGIDEAFF. The CDR3 region has the DNA TGTGCCAGCAGCCCAGGACAGGGGATTGATGAAGCTTTCTTT. The entire variable domain, with the rest obtained from reference TRBV5-4 and TRBJ1-1, is as follows: ETGVTQSPTHLIKTRGQQVTLRCSSQSGHNTVSWYQQALGQGPQFIFQYYREEENGRGNFPPRFSGLQFPNYSSELNVNALELDDSALYLCASSPGQGIDEAFFGQGTRLTVV.

The V gene is TRBV19, the J gene TRBJ2-7, with D unresolved. The CDR3 is made up of 15 amino acids. V lost 1 base, J lost 1 base, and 11 bases lay in between. Germline V CDR1 and CDR2: LNHDA, SQIVND (reference sequence). As DNA, the CDR3 is TGTGCCAGTAGTATAGTGAGGCGTAGGTCCTACGAGCAGTACGTC. Translating it yields CASSIVRRRSYEQYV.

This chain joins TRBV6-4 and TRBJ2-1; the match to TRBD2 covers 12 bases. Per germline, CDR1 MRHNA and CDR2 SNTAGT. The CDR3 is made up of 15 amino acids. V trimming: 3 bases; J trimming: 6 bases; junction bases outside the gene matches: 3. This chain's CDR3 is CASSEASGGANEQFF. The CDR3 DNA sequence: TGTGCCAGCAGTGAAGCTAGCGGGGGGGCCAATGAGCAGTTCTTC.

Concerning this clone itself: Different DNA sequences within this sample yield the same CDR3. The gene calls are TRBV7-9 and TRBJ2-3, with D possibly TRBD2 on 6 matching bases. The CDR3 length is 14 residues. The V end lost 1 base, the J end lost 6 bases, and 11 bases lay between the germline ends. Germline values: CDR1 SEHNR, CDR2 FQNEAQ (reference sequence). The CDR3 coding sequence is TGTGCCAGCAGCTTAGTGGGGGGAGCTGATACGCAGTATTTT. This encodes CASSLVGGADTQYF.

With respect to this clone: Other DNA sequences of this sample code for an identical CDR3. This chain links TRBV7-3 with TRBJ1-2; 7 bases are shared with TRBD1. Trimming took 5 bases from V and 6 from J; bases not matched to a gene: 6. This CDR3 is 13 amino acids long. Germline V gives CDR1 SGHTA, CDR2 FQGTGA. The CDR3 nucleotides read TGTGCCAGCAGCCTAGGCCAGGGGGATGGCTACACCTTC. Its translation: CASSLGQGDGYTF.

The chain employs TRBV2 and TRBJ1-1; D ambiguous. V was clipped by 8 bases and J by 3 bases, with 13 bases between them. Per the germline V gene, CDR1 is SNHLY and CDR2 is FYNNEI. CDR3 size: 13 residues. In DNA form, the CDR3 reads TGTGCCAGCGCCCCGGGGTCATACACTGAAGCTTTCTTT. It is translated as CASAPGSYTEAFF.